A single sample is the source of the 15 T cell receptor beta chains below, sequenced in a study of T-cell reconstitution after alpha-beta-depleted transplantation in children. TCRbeta library preparation incorporated unique molecular identifiers. TCRdb analysed the PCR reads with MiXCR anew, one entry per CDR3 protein. This table holds roughly 300,000 distinct CDR3 sequences, under 14% found once. The source material was peripheral blood, sampled 180 days after TCRalphabeta/CD19-depleted stem cell transplant. The receptors here all came from a male patient aged 2-15 years who had a stem cell transplant for chronic granulomatous disease, so the T cells may come from the graft donor.

This clonotype was seen many times. The chain combines TRBV7-8 with TRBJ2-7; 9 bases match TRBD2. The germline V gene encodes CDR1 SGHVS and CDR2 FQNEAQ. Unmatched junction bases numbered 12, after V lost 5 bases and J lost 4 bases. This CDR3 has 16 amino acids. Written as DNA, the CDR3 is TGTGCCAGCAGCGCAGAAAGACTAGCGGTTTATTACGAGCAGTACTTC. As protein: CASSAERLAVYYEQYF.

This clonotype came up many times. V is TRBV4-3 and J is TRBJ1-5; the D is unclear. The CDR3 length is 15 residues. The germline gives CDR1 LGHNA, CDR2 YSLEER. The V end lost 0 bases, the J end lost 1 base, and 7 bases lay between the germline ends. The CDR3 sequence: CASSQDWRSNQPQHF. CDR3 DNA: TGCGCCAGCAGCCAAGACTGGAGAAGCAATCAGCCCCAGCATTTT.

This clonotype was detected only a few times. This sequence joins TRBV4-3 and TRBJ2-7; possibly TRBD1 for D (5 bases). CDR3 length equals 15 residues. Deletions cut 2 bases from V and 1 base from J, with 12 bases between. CDR1 and CDR2 (germline): LGHNA, YSLEER. For the CDR3, the DNA is TGCGCCAGCAGCCAACAACAGGCAGGATCCTACGAGCAGTACTTC. Its translation is CASSQQQAGSYEQYF.

There are many counts of this clonotype. The rearrangement joins TRBV7-2 to TRBJ1-5; the match to TRBD1 covers 9 bases. This CDR3 comprises 14 residues. Trimming took 6 bases from V and 4 from J; bases not matched to a gene: 4. Germline CDR1 and CDR2: SGHTA and FQGNSA. DNA for the CDR3: TGTGCCAGCAGTCGACAGGGGGGAAATCAGCCCCAGCATTTT. Translation gives CASSRQGGNQPQHF. Combining the CDR3 with reference TRBV7-2 and TRBJ1-5 gives the whole variable domain GAGVSQSPSNKVTEKGKDVELRCDPISGHTALYWYRQSLGQGLEFLIYFQGNSAPDKSGLPSDRFSAERTGGSVSTLTIQRTQQEDSAVYLCASSRQGGNQPQHFGDGTRLSIL.

The count of this clonotype is one. A much larger clone is a single base away; this may be a read error. This chain links TRBV6-2 or TRBV6-3 with TRBJ1-5; D is perhaps TRBD1 (5 bases). Looked up from germline, CDR1 is MNHEY and CDR2 is SVGEGT. The V gene lost 5 bases and the J gene lost 3 bases, with 14 bases spanning the gap. The CDR3 has 15 residues. Here the CDR3 reads CASSTLGGSNQPQHF. The CDR3 DNA reads TGTGCCAGCAGTACCCTGGGGGGATCCAATCAGCCCCAGCATTTT.

The chain is built from TRBV3-1 and TRBJ1-4; D possibly corresponds to TRBD1 (5 bases). The germline CDR1 and CDR2 sequences are LGHDT and YNNKEL (reference sequence). V was trimmed by 0 bases and J by 10 bases, leaving 18 bases between them. This CDR3 spans 16 amino acids. DNA for the CDR3: TGTGCCAGCAGCCAAGATCCGGGACCGCGGCGTGTAAAACTGTTTTTT. Translation: CASSQDPGPRRVKLFF. Full variable domain (rest looked up from reference TRBV3-1 and TRBJ1-4): DTAVSQTPKYLVTQMGNDKSIKCEQNLGHDTMYWYKQDSKKFLKIMFSYNNKELIINETVPNRFSPKSPDKAHLNLHINSLELGDSAVYFCASSQDPGPRRVKLFFGSGTQLSVL.

The sample holds many counts of this clonotype. The CDR3 nucleotides read TGCAGCGACTCAGAGACCCAGTACTTC. Residues: CSDSETQYF. The chain carries TRBV29-1 and TRBJ2-5; D call uncertain. The CDR3 spans 9 residues. V lost 7 bases and J lost 4, with 4 bases in between. Germline V gene data show CDR1 as SQVTM and CDR2 as ANQGSEA.

This clonotype was detected ten times or more. This chain joins TRBV12-3 or TRBV12-4 and TRBJ2-4, with TRBD2 as a possible D gene (6 bases). The length of the CDR3 is 14 residues. V dropped 6 bases and J dropped 10 bases, with 19 bases sitting between them. For the CDR3, the DNA is TGTGCCAGCAGCCTAGTTGGGGGGACTGGGATTCAGTACTTC. This gives the protein CASSLVGGTGIQYF.

This clonotype came up many times. V is TRBV20-1 and J is TRBJ2-3, with TRBD2 matching 7 bases. V lost 3 bases, J lost 5 bases, and 14 bases stayed unmatched. This CDR3 is 16 amino acids long. From germline, CDR1 is DFQATT and CDR2 SNEGSKA (reference sequence). CDR3 protein: CSARPPGLVFKDTQYF. Here the CDR3 DNA reads TGCAGTGCTAGGCCCCCCGGACTAGTCTTTAAAGATACGCAGTATTTT.

Comment on this clonotype: This may stem from a read error, because a much larger clone lies one nucleotide away. The chain is built from TRBV27 and TRBJ2-6; 10 nucleotides line up with TRBD1. With V trimmed by 4 bases and J by 0 bases, 3 bases remained unmatched. Germline V gene lookup returns CDR1 MNHEY and CDR2 SMNVEV (reference sequence). The CDR3 is made up of 17 amino acids. CDR3: CASSSRTGGSGANVLTF. CDR3 in DNA: TGTGCCAGCAGTTCACGGACAGGGGGCTCTGGGGCCAACGTCCTGACTTTC.

This clonotype appeared many times. The V gene is TRBV5-6, the J gene TRBJ2-3, with TRBD2 as a possible D gene (6 bases). Germline loops: CDR1 SGHDT, CDR2 YYEEEE. V was cut by 3 bases and J by 4 bases, with 15 bases left in between. The CDR3 length is 15 residues. CDR3 sequence: CASSSRGPGADTQYF. Written as DNA, the CDR3 is TGTGCCAGCAGCTCCCGAGGGCCGGGGGCAGATACGCAGTATTTT.

Many counts were recorded for this clonotype. This chain links TRBV20-1 with TRBJ2-7; D perhaps matches TRBD1 (6 bases). Germline values: CDR1 DFQATT, CDR2 SNEGSKA (reference sequence). The CDR3 spans 14 residues. Trimming shortened V by 4 bases and J by 4 bases, and 17 bases separated the two germline ends. CDR3 loop: CSANIAGAGYEQYF. For the CDR3, the DNA is TGCAGTGCTAATATTGCAGGGGCAGGGTACGAGCAGTACTTC.

The sample holds many counts of this clonotype. The chain combines TRBV20-1 with TRBJ2-7; TRBD2 matches 11 bases. The CDR3 is 16 residues long. The junction had 9 bases not matched to a gene; V was cut back by 0 bases and J by 5 bases. Germline CDR1 DFQATT, CDR2 SNEGSKA (reference sequence). In DNA, the CDR3 is TGCAGTGCTAGAGATCTGCAGACTAGCGGGGTTAACGAGCAGTACTTC. Translation gives CSARDLQTSGVNEQYF.

The rearrangement links TRBV5-4 to TRBJ2-5; D unclear. Trimming removed 9 bases from V and 5 bases from J, with 14 bases in between. Germline V gives CDR1 SGHNT, CDR2 YYREEE (reference sequence). There are 12 residues in the CDR3. For the CDR3, the DNA is TGTGCCATGAGCCCGGTTGGGGAGACCCAGTACTTC. Translated: CAMSPVGETQYF.

Many counts were recorded for this clonotype. This chain joins TRBV15 and TRBJ2-7; D remains unclear. V gave up 4 bases and J gave up 5 bases, with 12 bases separating them. The CDR3 is 13 residues long. Per the germline V gene, CDR1 is LNHNV and CDR2 is YYDKDF (reference sequence). This CDR3 is CATSTSWLDEQYF. CDR3 sequence (DNA): TGTGCCACCAGCACCTCCTGGTTGGACGAGCAGTACTTC. Based on the CDR3 plus reference TRBV15 and TRBJ2-7, the full variable domain is DAMVIQNPRYQVTQFGKPVTLSCSQTLNHNVMYWYQQKSSQAPKLLFHYYDKDFNNEADTPDNFQSRRPNTSFCFLDIRSPGLGDTAMYLCATSTSWLDEQYFGPGTRLTVT.